This TCR beta chain was obtained from a study of T cells in Graves' hyperthyroidism and ophthalmopathy. TCR beta CDR3 regions were amplified from RNA. The primer set for the first-round RT-PCR of the TCR CDR3 was HTBI. TCRdb fed the multiplex PCR reads into MiXCR, producing one record per CDR3 protein. The table records approximately 400,000 distinct CDR3 sequences, around 16% of them present only once. The ends were cut back, 4 bases at V and 8 bases at J, with 11 bases in the middle. CDR1 is LGHNA, CDR2 YNFKEQ, per germline. The CDR3 length is 13 residues. The TCR sequence derives from a woman under 30 with Graves' hyperthyroidism. The sequenced sample consisted of blood. The chain is built from TRBV4-2 and TRBJ1-4; D possibly corresponds to TRBD1 (6 bases). CDR3 sequence (DNA): TGTGCCAGCAGCCCAGGGGATAGGGAAAAACTGTTTTTT. Translating gives CASSPGDREKLFF.